Included here is one TCR beta chain sequence, with context. This sample is part of a study of blood T cell repertoires in COVID-19. Study-wide context: Samples of COVID-19 (acute and convalescent) were obtained from the United States, Italy and Spain.

The CDR3 spans 14 residues. The ends were cut back, 3 bases at V and 5 bases at J, with 8 bases in the middle. CDR1 is ENHRY and CDR2 is SYGVKD in the germline V gene. Repertoires were generated with immunoSEQ multiplex PCR, while TCRdb's copy carries only in-frame clones and drops some. This table holds around 200,000 clones, more than 85% found once. The chain links TRBV10-3 to TRBJ1-6; the D is unclear. The source material was peripheral blood. This receptor was taken from a woman older than 75 in a cohort sampled during active or convalescent COVID-19. CDR3 sequence: CAISDAGNNSPLHF. The CDR3 region has the DNA TGTGCCATCAGTGACGCCGGGAATAATTCACCCCTCCACTTT.